The 27 T cell receptor beta chains listed next were all sequenced from one sample in a study of shared clonotypes between healthy human individuals. Measured with immunoSEQ multiplex PCR; TCRdb has only the in-frame clones, and not every one. Here the sample spans 600,000 to 700,000 clones, around 78% being singletons. Sequencing input: memory CD4+ T cells sorted from blood. Subset defined: CD45RA-negative fraction. All receptors come from a woman aged 30 to 39 in good health.

This clone was picked up one time. The chain has TRBV7-8 and TRBJ1-4; D ambiguous. Looked up from germline, CDR1 is SGHVS and CDR2 is FQNEAQ. This CDR3 is 15 amino acids long. Trimming removed 6 bases from V and 3 bases from J, with 14 bases in between. The CDR3, as DNA: TGTGCCAGCAGTCCGCAAGTGTATCCTAATGAAAAACTGTTTTTT. It specifies CASSPQVYPNEKLFF.

V and J are TRBV2 and TRBJ2-5; the match to TRBD2 covers 12 bases. This CDR3 spans 15 amino acids. Germline V gives CDR1 SNHLY, CDR2 FYNNEI. V lost 8 bases and J lost 2; bases outside the gene matches: 6. The CDR3 DNA is TGTGCCAGCGCGCTGACTAGCGGGAGACAAGAGACCCAGTACTTC. This gives the protein CASALTSGRQETQYF.

CDR3 residues: CASSDRIALGDTQYF. The CDR3 DNA reads TGCGCCAGCAGTGATCGGATAGCCCTAGGGGATACGCAGTATTTT. The V and J genes are TRBV10-2 and TRBJ2-3; D not certain. Germline V gene sequence: CDR1 WSHSY, CDR2 SAAADI. With 3 bases removed from V and 6 bases from J, the gap between germline ends came to 16 bases. The CDR3 spans 15 residues.

CDR3 coding DNA: TGTGCCAGCTCCCCGGACAGGGGTAGGTACGAGCAGTACTTC. Translated, it gives CASSPDRGRYEQYF. The V gene is TRBV2, the J gene TRBJ2-7; TRBD1 matches 9 bases. Trimming cost V 8 bases and J 4 bases; bases outside gene matches: 9. The germline V gene encodes CDR1 SNHLY and CDR2 FYNNEI. The CDR3 is 14 amino acids.

This clone was seen at least ten times. The rearrangement links TRBV2 to TRBJ2-7; D is uncertain. The CDR3 length is 12 residues. Germline V gene data show CDR1 as SNHLY and CDR2 as FYNNEI. The V and J ends lost 5 bases and 4 bases respectively, with 9 bases between them. The CDR3 nucleotides are TGTGCCAGCAGTCCGCAGGTATACGAGCAGTACTTC. Protein product: CASSPQVYEQYF.

This clone has only a few counts. This CDR3 is also generated by other DNA sequences in the sample. This sequence joins TRBV10-1 and TRBJ2-5; 7 nucleotides match TRBD2. In germline, CDR1 is WNHNN, CDR2 SYGVQD (reference sequence). V shed 0 bases and J 5 bases; nucleotides not matched to a gene: 3. The CDR3 has 14 amino acids. The CDR3 protein is CASSESGGSETQYF. The CDR3 region has the DNA TGCGCCAGCAGTGAGTCGGGGGGGTCTGAGACCCAGTACTTC.

The chain employs TRBV29-1 and TRBJ2-7, with D possibly matching TRBD2 (5 bases). Trimming cost V 5 bases and J 2 bases, with 22 bases left between them. The CDR3 is 16 residues long. The germline V gene has CDR1 SQVTM and CDR2 ANQGSEA. Here the CDR3 DNA reads TGCAGCGTTCCCCATCCGAGCGGAGCGACGACCTACGAGCAGTACTTC. This gives the protein CSVPHPSGATTYEQYF.

Only one count was recorded for this clone. This chain links TRBV9 with TRBJ2-1, with 11 bases that match TRBD2. V lost 4 bases to trimming and J lost 8 bases; unmatched junction nucleotides: 8. Germline CDR1 and CDR2: SGDLS and YYNGEE. The CDR3 is 15 amino acids. CDR3 region: CASSRTSGSTDEQFF. The CDR3 DNA sequence: TGTGCCAGCAGCCGAACTAGCGGGAGTACGGATGAGCAGTTCTTC.

J is TRBJ1-1 and V is TRBV6-4, with D unresolved. Germline CDR1 and CDR2: MRHNA and SNTAGT. The CDR3 runs 13 residues. V lost 3 bases and J 6 bases, leaving 11 bases between the germline ends. The CDR3 region is CASSEKERAEAFF. In nucleotides, the CDR3 is TGTGCCAGCAGTGAAAAGGAGAGGGCTGAAGCTTTCTTT.

The genes are TRBV4-2 and TRBJ1-4; perhaps TRBD1 as D (5 bases). The CDR3 contains 16 residues. Trimming left V 1 base short and J 7 bases short, with 16 bases between. Germline V gene data show CDR1 as LGHNA and CDR2 as YNFKEQ. CDR3 sequence: CASSQVWADIGEKLFF. The DNA for the CDR3 is TGTGCCAGCAGCCAAGTTTGGGCGGACATTGGTGAAAAACTGTTTTTT.

Of note for this clone: At the DNA level, this CDR3 is encoded by other sequences in the same sample as well. The V call is TRBV5-1, the J call TRBJ2-3; D is ambiguous. CDR1 and CDR2 from the germline V gene are SGHRS and YFSETQ. The CDR3 has 14 residues. V was cut by 0 bases and J by 2 bases, with 7 bases left in between. The CDR3 sequence: CASSLGQDTDTQYF. DNA for the CDR3: TGCGCCAGCAGCTTGGGGCAGGACACAGATACGCAGTATTTT.

The rearrangement links TRBV5-1 to TRBJ2-1, with TRBD2 matching 11 bases. The junction had 8 bases not matched to a gene; V was cut back by 5 bases and J by 7 bases. Germline CDR1 and CDR2: SGHRS and YFSETQ. The length of the CDR3 is 15 residues. CDR3 nucleotides: TGCGCCAGCAGTAACATAGCGGGAGGGTCGAATGAGCAGTTCTTC. Amino acid sequence: CASSNIAGGSNEQFF.

The chain employs TRBV6-5 and TRBJ2-1; perhaps TRBD2 as D (6 bases). This CDR3 region has 14 residues. The V gene lost 4 bases and the J gene lost 6 bases, with 13 bases spanning the gap. Germline assignment: CDR1 MNHEY and CDR2 SVGAGI. The CDR3 DNA is TGTGCCAGCAGTTTGGGGACTCCGAGCAATGAGCAGTTCTTC. It codes for CASSLGTPSNEQFF.

This clone was observed many times. The J gene is TRBJ2-7, the V gene TRBV7-2, with D perhaps TRBD2 (5 bases). Germline V CDR1 and CDR2: SGHTA, FQGNSA. The CDR3 is made up of 14 amino acids. Trimming took off 2 bases at V and 3 bases at J, with 11 bases between the two ends. Here the CDR3 DNA reads TGTGCCAGCAGCTTATTTCCAAGCGGCTACGAGCAGTACTTC. Translating it yields CASSLFPSGYEQYF.

This rearrangement joins TRBV6-1 to TRBJ2-2; 15 bases align to TRBD2. The CDR3 contains 20 residues. V shed 2 bases, J shed 6 bases, and the junction held 13 bases outside the gene matches. Germline CDR1 is MNHNS and CDR2 is SASEGT. CDR3 amino acids: CASSESRGGLAGGLAGELFF. As DNA, the CDR3 is TGTGCCAGCAGTGAATCGCGGGGGGGACTAGCGGGAGGATTGGCCGGGGAGCTGTTTTTT.

This clone was seen a few times. The CDR3 DNA follows: TGTGCCAGCAGCCAAGTCGTAGGGGGAGGTCCGGCCGGGGAGCTGTTTTTT. Its protein product is CASSQVVGGGPAGELFF. This chain connects TRBV14 to TRBJ2-2; D tentatively reads TRBD1 or TRBD2 (6 bases each). The germline V gene encodes CDR1 SGHDN and CDR2 FVKESK. With 1 base removed from V and 6 bases from J, the gap between germline ends came to 18 bases. The CDR3 extends over 17 amino acids.

This clone showed up just a few times. The rearrangement joins TRBV19 to TRBJ1-5; no reliable D call. Trimming took off 9 bases at V and 0 bases at J, with 12 bases between the two ends. The germline V gene encodes CDR1 LNHDA and CDR2 SQIVND (reference sequence). This CDR3 has 14 amino acids. The CDR3 reads CASKDWDSNQPQHF. The CDR3 nucleotides read TGTGCCAGCAAAGACTGGGATAGCAATCAGCCCCAGCATTTT.

The CDR3 protein is CASSRRQGNEAFF. In DNA form, the CDR3 reads TGCGCCAGCAGCCGGAGACAGGGGAATGAAGCTTTCTTT. The V and J genes are TRBV5-1 and TRBJ1-1; TRBD1 aligns across 8 bases. V lost 4 bases, J lost 7 bases, and 6 bases stayed unmatched. Germline CDR1 reads SGHRS; CDR2 reads YFSETQ. The CDR3 consists of 13 residues. Variable domain in full (rest from reference TRBV5-1 and TRBJ1-1): KAGVTQTPRYLIKTRGQQVTLSCSPISGHRSVSWYQQTPGQGLQFLFEYFSETQRNKGNFPGRFSGRQFSNSRSEMNVSTLELGDSALYLCASSRRQGNEAFFGQGTRLTVV.

The chain has TRBV28 and TRBJ2-1, with D uncertain. Germline V CDR1 and CDR2: MDHEN, SYDVKM. The V and J ends lost 3 bases and 10 bases respectively, with 4 bases between them. This CDR3 is built from 10 residues. The CDR3 reads CASSFKEQFF. The CDR3 nucleotides read TGTGCCAGCAGTTTTAAAGAGCAGTTCTTC.

The chain links TRBV18 to TRBJ1-1; D possibly corresponds to TRBD1 (6 bases). Looked up from germline, CDR1 is KGHSH and CDR2 is LQKENI. CDR3 length: 14 residues. The ends were cut back, 6 bases at V and 5 bases at J, with 16 bases in the middle. CDR3 in DNA: TGTGCCAGCTCGGTGTCCGGGGGGGCAACTGAAGCTTTCTTT. It yields the protein CASSVSGGATEAFF.

This clone was seen more than once but under ten times. The gene calls are TRBV28 and TRBJ1-1, with 9 positions matching TRBD1. The junction had 18 bases not matched to a gene; V was cut back by 7 bases and J by 3 bases. CDR3 length: 18 amino acids. The germline gives CDR1 MDHEN, CDR2 SYDVKM. The DNA for the CDR3 is TGTGCCAGCAACCCACCCCCGGGGACAGGGTCGGTCGACACTGAAGCTTTCTTT. It codes for CASNPPPGTGSVDTEAFF.

This clone was seen only once. The V call is TRBV2, the J call TRBJ2-2, with 7 bases identical to TRBD1. The CDR3 has 14 residues. The germline V gene has CDR1 SNHLY and CDR2 FYNNEI. Germline trimming cut 8 bases from V and 5 bases from J; bases unmatched to any gene: 8. CDR3 protein: CASGRQGETGELFF. The CDR3 nucleotides are TGTGCCAGCGGGCGACAGGGTGAAACCGGGGAGCTGTTTTTT.

The chain combines TRBV5-8 with TRBJ2-7; D is uncertain. The CDR3 sequence is 15 residues long. Germline V lookup: CDR1 SGHTS, CDR2 YDEGEE. Trimming pared 2 bases from V and 3 bases from J, leaving 15 bases between. CDR3 sequence reads: CASSFGDQHFYEQYF. The CDR3 DNA reads as TGTGCCAGCAGCTTTGGAGACCAGCACTTCTACGAGCAGTACTTC.

The chain recombines TRBV28 with TRBJ2-2; D is uncertain. The CDR3 has 17 amino acids. Between the trimmed V and J ends, which lost 7 bases and 1 base, there was a span of 19 bases. The germline V gene has CDR1 MDHEN and CDR2 SYDVKM. Here the CDR3 DNA reads TGTGCCAGCAACCCGTCTCCTTGGCTAAAGAACACCGGGGAGCTGTTTTTT. Translation gives CASNPSPWLKNTGELFF.

The V gene is TRBV5-1, the J gene TRBJ2-5, with D perhaps assigned TRBD1 or TRBD2 (5 bases each). Germline V gene sequence: CDR1 SGHRS, CDR2 YFSETQ. The CDR3 loop spans 15 amino acids. Trimming pared 3 bases from V and 5 bases from J, leaving 17 bases between. The CDR3 nucleotides are TGCGCCAGCAGCTCCGTGGGGCGGAGGAGCGAGACCCAGTACTTC. Its protein product is CASSSVGRRSETQYF.

This clone showed up just a few times. V is TRBV28 and J is TRBJ2-3, with D possibly TRBD1 on 8 matching bases. The CDR3 is made up of 16 amino acids. V lost 4 bases and J 2 bases, leaving 16 bases between the germline ends. In germline, CDR1 is MDHEN, CDR2 SYDVKM. CDR3 DNA sequence: TGTGCCAGCAGTTCGACAGGGGAGGGGGACACAGATACGCAGTATTTT. Translation gives CASSSTGEGDTDTQYF.

This chain uses TRBV29-1 with TRBJ2-1; 15 nucleotides match TRBD2. This CDR3 has 19 amino acids. J was trimmed by 9 bases and V by 0 bases; bases with no gene match: 15. Germline CDR1 and CDR2: SQVTM and ANQGSEA. In nucleotides, the CDR3 is TGCAGCGTTGAAGATCTTCGGACTAGCGGGAGGGCTACAATGGGTGAGCAGTTCTTC. Protein sequence: CSVEDLRTSGRATMGEQFF.